What follows are 31 T cell receptor beta chains derived from one specimen sequenced in a study of brain T cells in children with intractable seizures. Using immunoSEQ multiplex PCR, the repertoire was profiled, and TCRdb retains in-frame clones only, with some absent. The profile shows a few hundred thousand clones, about 93% of them singletons. As to time point: blood from clinic visit 5 months post-surgery; TSC patient then seizure free. This sample comprised peripheral blood, obtained around 5 months after surgery. Every receptor here comes from a boy in the first two years of life with tuberous sclerosis and intractable seizures.

This clone has a single count. This sequence joins TRBV20-1 and TRBJ2-3; 8 nucleotides line up with TRBD2. Germline V gene lookup returns CDR1 DFQATT and CDR2 SNEGSKA (reference sequence). The J segment lost 6 bases and the V segment lost 3 bases, leaving 5 bases of the junction unmatched. The CDR3 is made up of 13 amino acids. CDR3 bases: TGCAGTGCTAGTATCGGCGGGGGGGATACGCAGTATTTT. As protein: CSASIGGGDTQYF.

This CDR3 is CASSALGAGETQYF. The CDR3 bases are TGTGCCAGCAGCGCCTTGGGGGCAGGGGAGACCCAGTACTTC. The rearrangement uses TRBV3-1 (or the pseudogene TRBV3-2) and TRBJ2-5; the D gene is possibly TRBD1 (6 bases). CDR1 is LGHDT, CDR2 YNNKEL, per germline (reference sequence). There are 14 residues in the CDR3. Trimming took 5 bases from V and 5 from J, leaving 15 bases between them.

The rearrangement links TRBV7-6 to TRBJ2-7, with a tentative D call TRBD2 (6 bases). Germline values: CDR1 SGHVS, CDR2 FNYEAQ. The V end lost 1 base, the J end lost 1 base, and 11 bases lay between the germline ends. The CDR3 spans 15 residues. The CDR3 loop is CASSLGLGGSYEQYF. For the CDR3, the DNA is TGTGCCAGCAGCTTAGGACTAGGAGGGTCCTACGAGCAGTACTTC.

The chain couples TRBV19 to TRBJ1-2, with 9 nucleotides matching TRBD1. V lost 1 base and J lost 3; bases outside the gene matches: 6. Germline loops: CDR1 LNHDA, CDR2 SQIVND (reference sequence). The CDR3 length is 16 residues. The CDR3 sequence is CASSIGLDRGDYGYTF. In nucleotides, the CDR3 is TGTGCCAGTAGTATAGGCCTGGACAGGGGAGACTATGGCTACACCTTC.

The chain employs TRBV2 and TRBJ2-1; TRBD1 agrees at 9 bases. This CDR3 region has 15 residues. J was trimmed by 5 bases and V by 3 bases; bases with no gene match: 5. Germline V CDR1 and CDR2: SNHLY, FYNNEI. For the CDR3, the DNA is TGTGCCAGCAGTGAGCGGGACAGGGCGCACAATGAGCAGTTCTTC. Its translation is CASSERDRAHNEQFF.

A single count supports this clone. The chain joins TRBV7-3 to TRBJ2-3; D unclear. The length of the CDR3 is 14 residues. V gave up 3 bases and J gave up 2 bases, with 9 bases separating them. Germline values: CDR1 SGHTA, CDR2 FQGTGA. CDR3 nucleotides: TGTGCCAGCAGCTTTGATGGGGTCACAGATACGCAGTATTTT. It specifies CASSFDGVTDTQYF.

The chain couples TRBV9 to TRBJ1-4; D might be TRBD1 (6 bases). Per the germline V gene, CDR1 is SGDLS and CDR2 is YYNGEE. CDR3 length: 16 amino acids. Trimming stripped 4 bases from V and 2 bases from J, with 15 bases between. The CDR3 reads CASSPYGGATNEKLFF. CDR3 coding DNA: TGTGCCAGCAGCCCCTATGGGGGGGCCACTAATGAAAAACTGTTTTTT.

The chain uses TRBV7-9 and TRBJ1-4; 8 positions agree with TRBD1. CDR1 and CDR2 from the germline V gene are SEHNR and FQNEAQ (reference sequence). V trimming: 4 bases; J trimming: 5 bases; junction bases outside the gene matches: 6. The CDR3 extends over 15 amino acids. In DNA, the CDR3 is TGTGCCAGCAGCTCTTCCAGGGGGCGAAATGAAAAACTGTTTTTT. Amino acid sequence: CASSSSRGRNEKLFF.

The table lists this clone with a count of one. This chain uses TRBV19 with TRBJ2-2; TRBD1 agrees at 9 bases. CDR3 length equals 15 residues. The germline CDR1 and CDR2 sequences are LNHDA and SQIVND (reference sequence). Trimming at V came to 6 bases and at J to 7 bases, leaving 9 bases not matched to a gene. The CDR3 loop reads CASSTGTGWGGELFF. The CDR3 DNA is TGTGCCAGTAGCACTGGGACAGGGTGGGGCGGGGAGCTGTTTTTT.

The chain employs TRBV19 and TRBJ1-1; no reliable D call. This CDR3 comprises 13 residues. The ends were cut back, 8 bases at V and 0 bases at J, with 10 bases in the middle. CDR1 is LNHDA, CDR2 SQIVND, per germline (reference sequence). CDR3 residues: CASQWAVNTEAFF. Written as DNA, the CDR3 is TGTGCCAGTCAGTGGGCAGTGAACACTGAAGCTTTCTTT.

This clone has just one count. The chain is built from TRBV5-1 and TRBJ1-2, with D unresolved. Trimming left V 1 base short and J 6 bases short, with 19 bases between. The CDR3 extends over 16 amino acids. Looked up from germline, CDR1 is SGHRS and CDR2 is YFSETQ. CDR3 sequence reads: CASSLSGQEKSDGYTF. As DNA, the CDR3 is TGCGCCAGCAGCTTGTCTGGGCAGGAAAAGTCGGATGGCTACACCTTC.

Remarks on this clone: The sample carries other DNA sequences with the same CDR3. The chain uses TRBV19 and TRBJ2-7; D not resolved. With 3 bases removed from V and 0 bases from J, the gap between germline ends came to 6 bases. The CDR3 has 13 amino acids. Looked up from germline, CDR1 is LNHDA and CDR2 is SQIVND (reference sequence). In DNA, the CDR3 is TGTGCCAGTAGTATTGGACGCTCCTACGAGCAGTACTTC. Protein sequence: CASSIGRSYEQYF.

The rearrangement joins TRBV6-5 to TRBJ2-2; TRBD1 matches at 7 bases. Germline CDR1 is MNHEY and CDR2 is SVGAGI. Trimming at V came to 2 bases and at J to 7 bases, leaving 4 bases not matched to a gene. The CDR3 is 14 amino acids. The CDR3 nucleotides read TGTGCCAGCAGTTACAGGGGGCGAGTCGGGGAGCTGTTTTTT. The encoded protein is CASSYRGRVGELFF.

This clone was detected a few times. The chain carries TRBV14 and TRBJ2-7, with a weak D call TRBD1 (5 bases). The V end was cut by 1 base, the J end by 5 bases, with 12 bases between. The CDR3 loop spans 14 amino acids. Germline assignment: CDR1 SGHDN and CDR2 FVKESK. CDR3 nucleotides: TGTGCCAGCAGCCAAGCGGGCAGGGAACACGAGCAGTACTTC. Amino acid sequence: CASSQAGREHEQYF.

CDR3 coding DNA: TGTGCCAGCAGCCAAGCCCCAGGGCTCGAATTTACAGGGGAAAAACTGTTTTTT. As protein: CASSQAPGLEFTGEKLFF. This sequence joins TRBV4-2 and TRBJ1-4; weak D call: TRBD1 (6 bases). V was trimmed by 1 base and J by 8 bases, leaving 23 bases between them. Germline V CDR1 and CDR2: LGHNA, YNFKEQ. CDR3 length: 18 amino acids.

The gene calls are TRBV10-3 and TRBJ1-4, with 9 bases aligning to TRBD1. CDR3 length: 16 residues. Germline CDR1 is ENHRY and CDR2 is SYGVKD. After removal of 2 bases from V and 10 bases from J, the junction contained 11 bases not matched to a gene. In nucleotides, the CDR3 is TGTGCCATCAGTGAGGGACGACCGGGACAGGGTGGAAAACTGTTTTTT. Its translation: CAISEGRPGQGGKLFF.

The V call is TRBV30, the J call TRBJ2-7, with D perhaps TRBD1 (5 bases). This CDR3 has 13 residues. V dropped 0 bases and J dropped 7 bases, with 13 bases sitting between them. Germline V CDR1 and CDR2: GTSNPN, SVGIG (reference sequence). This CDR3 is CAWSVGRVREQYF. The DNA of the CDR3 is TGTGCCTGGAGTGTTGGCAGGGTGAGGGAGCAGTACTTC.

The chain employs TRBV2 and TRBJ2-7; 8 nucleotides align to TRBD2. From germline, CDR1 is SNHLY and CDR2 FYNNEI. After removal of 1 base from V and 4 bases from J, the junction contained 6 bases not matched to a gene. The CDR3 extends over 15 amino acids. CDR3 DNA sequence: TGTGCCAGCAGTGAAGGTCCGGGACTAGAGTACGAGCAGTACTTC. This sequence encodes CASSEGPGLEYEQYF.

The chain uses TRBV15 and TRBJ2-7, with a possible D match to TRBD1 (6 bases). The ends were cut back, 0 bases at V and 4 bases at J, with 10 bases in the middle. This CDR3 has 14 residues. Germline lookup yields CDR1 LNHNV and CDR2 YYDKDF (reference sequence). CDR3 region: CATSRDRGPYEQYF. Here the CDR3 DNA reads TGTGCCACCAGCAGAGACAGGGGACCGTACGAGCAGTACTTC.

The V call is TRBV11-2, the J call TRBJ2-2, with 8 bases matching TRBD2. The J segment lost 2 bases and the V segment lost 5 bases, leaving 4 bases of the junction unmatched. Germline lookup yields CDR1 SGHAT and CDR2 FQNNGV. CDR3 length: 15 residues. The CDR3 bases are TGTGCCAGCAGCCAGCGGGGGAACAACACCGGGGAGCTGTTTTTT. Translated: CASSQRGNNTGELFF.

The chain employs TRBV6-4 and TRBJ1-2; D is unclear. V gave up 2 bases and J gave up 8 bases, with 12 bases separating them. CDR1 is MRHNA and CDR2 is SNTAGT in the germline V gene. The CDR3 consists of 13 residues. The CDR3 nucleotides read TGTGCCAGCAGTGACGACCCTGGGAGGGGCTACACCTTC. This gives the protein CASSDDPGRGYTF.

The genes are TRBV7-9 and TRBJ2-3, with a weak D call TRBD2 (5 bases). Trimming stripped 5 bases from V and 3 bases from J, with 15 bases between. CDR1 is SEHNR and CDR2 is FQNEAQ in the germline V gene (reference sequence). CDR3 length equals 15 residues. CDR3: CASSLAGRGTDTQYF. CDR3 coding DNA: TGTGCCAGCAGCCTCGCAGGCCGGGGAACAGATACGCAGTATTTT.

This clone appeared many times. The chain carries TRBV3-1 (or the pseudogene TRBV3-2) and TRBJ2-7; 10 bases map to TRBD1. V lost 4 bases, J lost 4 bases, and 4 bases stayed unmatched. CDR1 LGHDT and CDR2 YNNKEL come from the germline V gene (reference sequence). CDR3 length: 14 amino acids. The CDR3 reads CASSRTGGRYEQYF. The CDR3 nucleotides read TGTGCCAGCAGCCGGACAGGGGGAAGGTACGAGCAGTACTTC.

The chain's CDR3 is CASSPYFPTGGPSDTQYF. CDR3 nucleotides: TGTGCCAGCAGCCCATATTTCCCGACGGGGGGGCCTTCAGATACGCAGTATTTT. The chain carries TRBV5-6 and TRBJ2-3; TRBD2 aligns across 8 bases. Germline V CDR1 and CDR2: SGHDT, YYEEEE. This CDR3 spans 18 amino acids. The junction had 17 bases not matched to a gene; V was cut back by 4 bases and J by 4 bases.

The table lists this clone with a count of one. The genes are TRBV20-1 and TRBJ2-3, with D perhaps TRBD2 (6 bases). CDR1 and CDR2 (germline): DFQATT, SNEGSKA (reference sequence). Between the trimmed V and J ends, which lost 3 bases and 2 bases, there was a span of 15 bases. CDR3 size: 15 residues. The CDR3 sequence: CSASYAGFFTDTQYF. The CDR3 DNA reads TGCAGTGCTAGTTATGCGGGGTTTTTCACAGATACGCAGTATTTT.

This clone came up once. At the DNA level, this CDR3 is encoded by other sequences in the same sample as well. The J gene is TRBJ2-5, the V gene TRBV7-3; D gene unclear. V was trimmed by 3 bases and J by 5 bases, leaving 13 bases between them. The CDR3 runs to 14 residues. Germline V lookup: CDR1 SGHTA, CDR2 FQGTGA. The CDR3 nucleotides are TGTGCCAGCAGCTTGAGTGGCCCCCGGGAGACCCAGTACTTC. This sequence encodes CASSLSGPRETQYF.

The rearrangement joins TRBV30 to TRBJ1-6, with a possible D match to TRBD1 (6 bases). Germline V gives CDR1 GTSNPN, CDR2 SVGIG (reference sequence). Trimming cost V 4 bases and J 8 bases, with 12 bases left between them. CDR3 size: 13 residues. DNA of the CDR3: TGTGCCTGGACGGACAGCGGTCATTCACCCCTCCACTTT. As protein: CAWTDSGHSPLHF.

The chain uses TRBV2 and TRBJ2-5, with D possibly being TRBD2 (5 bases). The germline gives CDR1 SNHLY, CDR2 FYNNEI. The CDR3 contains 12 residues. V lost 4 bases to trimming and J lost 5 bases, with 8 bases between them. The CDR3 reads CASSAGVETQYF. The CDR3 DNA reads as TGTGCCAGCAGTGCCGGGGTTGAGACCCAGTACTTC.

The rearrangement uses TRBV2 and TRBJ1-2; unclear D gene. The CDR3 consists of 13 residues. Between the trimmed V and J ends, which lost 1 base and 7 bases, there was a span of 10 bases. Germline-derived CDR1 and CDR2 are SNHLY and FYNNEI. The CDR3 spells CASSEVTVSGYTF. CDR3 nucleotide sequence: TGTGCCAGCAGTGAAGTTACAGTCAGTGGCTACACCTTC.

This clone was seen only once. The chain has TRBV18 and TRBJ2-3; D gene uncertain. CDR3 length equals 14 residues. V lost 2 bases to trimming and J lost 3 bases, with 9 bases between them. CDR1 KGHSH and CDR2 LQKENI come from the germline V gene. Here the CDR3 DNA reads TGTGCCAGCTCACCAGACGGAATTACAGATACGCAGTATTTT. Its translation is CASSPDGITDTQYF.

This chain joins TRBV24-1 and TRBJ2-7; TRBD1 matches at 9 bases. Germline trimming cut 3 bases from V and 5 bases from J; bases unmatched to any gene: 4. Germline CDR1 and CDR2: KGHDR and SFDVKD. The CDR3 is made up of 14 amino acids. Here the CDR3 DNA reads TGTGCCACCAGTGATCCCTGGACAGGGGACGAGCAGTACTTC. This gives the protein CATSDPWTGDEQYF.